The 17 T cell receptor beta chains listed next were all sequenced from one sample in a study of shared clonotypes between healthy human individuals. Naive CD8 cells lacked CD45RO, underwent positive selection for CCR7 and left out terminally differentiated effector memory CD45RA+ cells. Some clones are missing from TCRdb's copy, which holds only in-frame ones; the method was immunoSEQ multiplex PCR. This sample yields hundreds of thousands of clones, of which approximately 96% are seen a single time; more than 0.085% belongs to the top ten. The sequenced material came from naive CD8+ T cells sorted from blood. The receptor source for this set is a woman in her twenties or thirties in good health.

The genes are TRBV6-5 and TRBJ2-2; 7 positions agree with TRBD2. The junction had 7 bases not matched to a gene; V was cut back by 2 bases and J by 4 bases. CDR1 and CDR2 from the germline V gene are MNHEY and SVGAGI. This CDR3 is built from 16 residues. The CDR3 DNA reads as TGTGCCAGCAGTTACGAAACTAGCGACGTCACCGGGGAGCTGTTTTTT. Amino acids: CASSYETSDVTGELFF.

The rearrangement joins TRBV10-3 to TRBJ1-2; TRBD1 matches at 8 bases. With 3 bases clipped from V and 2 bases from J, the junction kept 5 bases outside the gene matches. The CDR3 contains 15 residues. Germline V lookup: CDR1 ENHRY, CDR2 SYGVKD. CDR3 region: CAISDPGTGNYGYTF. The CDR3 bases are TGTGCCATCAGTGACCCCGGGACAGGAAACTATGGCTACACCTTC.

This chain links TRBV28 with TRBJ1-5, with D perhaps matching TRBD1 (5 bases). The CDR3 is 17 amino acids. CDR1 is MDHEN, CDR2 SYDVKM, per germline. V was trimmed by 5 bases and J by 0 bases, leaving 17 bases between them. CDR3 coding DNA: TGTGCCAGCAGTCTACTAGGGGCAGCATATAGCAATCAGCCCCAGCATTTT. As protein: CASSLLGAAYSNQPQHF.

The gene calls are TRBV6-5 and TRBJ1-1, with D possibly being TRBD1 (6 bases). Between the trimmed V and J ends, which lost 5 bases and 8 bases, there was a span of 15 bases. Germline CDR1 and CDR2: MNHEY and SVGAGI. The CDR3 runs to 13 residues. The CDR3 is CASSEGGLSEAFF. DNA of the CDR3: TGTGCCAGCAGTGAAGGGGGGCTATCCGAAGCTTTCTTT.

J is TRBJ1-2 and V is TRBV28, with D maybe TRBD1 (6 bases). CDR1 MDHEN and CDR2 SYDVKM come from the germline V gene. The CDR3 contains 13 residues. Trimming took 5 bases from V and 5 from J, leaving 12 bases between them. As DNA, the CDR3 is TGTGCCAGCAGTAGACAGGAACAGTATGGCTACACCTTC. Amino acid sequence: CASSRQEQYGYTF.

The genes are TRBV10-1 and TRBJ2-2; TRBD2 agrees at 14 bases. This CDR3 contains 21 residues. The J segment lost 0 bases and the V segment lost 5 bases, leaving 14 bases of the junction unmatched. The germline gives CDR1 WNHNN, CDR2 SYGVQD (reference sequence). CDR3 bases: TGCGCCAGCAGTACCACCTTCCTGGGACTAGCGGGAGATTCGAACACCGGGGAGCTGTTTTTT. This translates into CASSTTFLGLAGDSNTGELFF.

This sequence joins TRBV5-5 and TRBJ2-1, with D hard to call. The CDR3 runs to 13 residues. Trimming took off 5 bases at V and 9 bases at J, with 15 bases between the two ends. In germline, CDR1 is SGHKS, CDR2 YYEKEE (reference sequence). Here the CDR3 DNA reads TGTGCCAGCAGTTGGGGTTTACGGGCTGAGCAGTTCTTC. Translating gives CASSWGLRAEQFF.

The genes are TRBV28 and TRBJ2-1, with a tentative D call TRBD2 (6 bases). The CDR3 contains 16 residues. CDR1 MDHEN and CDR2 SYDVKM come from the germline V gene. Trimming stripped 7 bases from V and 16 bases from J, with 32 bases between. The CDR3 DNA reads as TGTGCCAGCACCAGTGGGACCAGGGACTGGCGACGGATTGACTTCTTC. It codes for CASTSGTRDWRRIDFF. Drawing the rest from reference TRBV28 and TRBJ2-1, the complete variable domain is DVKVTQSSRYLVKRTGEKVFLECVQDMDHENMFWYRQDPGLGLRLIYFSYDVKMKEKGDIPEGYSVSREKKERFSLILESASTNQTSMYLCASTSGTRDWRRIDFFGPGTRLTVL.

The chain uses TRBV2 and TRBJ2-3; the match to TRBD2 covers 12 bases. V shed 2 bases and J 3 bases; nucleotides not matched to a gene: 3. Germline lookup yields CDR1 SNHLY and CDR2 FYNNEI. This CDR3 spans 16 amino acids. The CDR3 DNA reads TGTGCCAGCAGTGAAAGGACTAGCGGGATTACAGATACGCAGTATTTT. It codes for CASSERTSGITDTQYF.

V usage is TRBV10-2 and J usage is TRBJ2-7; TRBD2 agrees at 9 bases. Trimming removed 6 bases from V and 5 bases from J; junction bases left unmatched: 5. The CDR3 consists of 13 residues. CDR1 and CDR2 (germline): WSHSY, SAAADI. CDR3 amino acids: CASRTGTSHEQYF. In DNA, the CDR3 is TGCGCCAGCAGAACCGGGACTAGCCACGAGCAGTACTTC.

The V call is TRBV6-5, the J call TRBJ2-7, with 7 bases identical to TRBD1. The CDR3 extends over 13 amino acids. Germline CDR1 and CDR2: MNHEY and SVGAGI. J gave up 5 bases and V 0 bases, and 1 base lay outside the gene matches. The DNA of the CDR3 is TGTGCCAGCAGTTACTCGACAGGGAACGAGCAGTACTTC. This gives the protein CASSYSTGNEQYF.

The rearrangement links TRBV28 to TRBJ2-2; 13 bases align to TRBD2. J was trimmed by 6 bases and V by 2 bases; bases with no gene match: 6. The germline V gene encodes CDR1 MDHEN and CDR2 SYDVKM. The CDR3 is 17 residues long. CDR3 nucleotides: TGTGCCAGCAGTTTAGGACTAGCGGGAGAGTGGGCCGGGGAGCTGTTTTTT. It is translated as CASSLGLAGEWAGELFF. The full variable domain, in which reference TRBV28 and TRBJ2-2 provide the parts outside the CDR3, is DVKVTQSSRYLVKRTGEKVFLECVQDMDHENMFWYRQDPGLGLRLIYFSYDVKMKEKGDIPEGYSVSREKKERFSLILESASTNQTSMYLCASSLGLAGEWAGELFFGEGSRLTVL.

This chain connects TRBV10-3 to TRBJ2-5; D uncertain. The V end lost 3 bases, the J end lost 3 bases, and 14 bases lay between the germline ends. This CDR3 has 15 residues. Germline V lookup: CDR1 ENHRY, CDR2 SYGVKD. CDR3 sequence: CAISDPTGGEETQYF. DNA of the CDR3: TGTGCCATCAGTGACCCGACGGGTGGTGAAGAGACCCAGTACTTC.

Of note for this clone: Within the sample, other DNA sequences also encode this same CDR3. The CDR3 loop reads CASSRPGAYEQYF. The DNA for the CDR3 is TGTGCCAGCAGTCGGCCAGGGGCTTACGAGCAGTACTTC. The gene calls are TRBV28 and TRBJ2-7, with D perhaps matching TRBD1 (6 bases). Looked up from germline, CDR1 is MDHEN and CDR2 is SYDVKM. The CDR3 spans 13 residues. Trimming removed 5 bases at V and 4 bases at J, with 12 bases between.

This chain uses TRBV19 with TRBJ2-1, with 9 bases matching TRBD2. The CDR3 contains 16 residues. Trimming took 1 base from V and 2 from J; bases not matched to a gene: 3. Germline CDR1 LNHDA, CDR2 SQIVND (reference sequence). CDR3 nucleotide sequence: TGTGCCAGTAGTATAGGGGCGGGAGGGACCTACAATGAGCAGTTCTTC. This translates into CASSIGAGGTYNEQFF.

The CDR3 nucleotides read TGTGCCAGCGCGCACATAGCGGAAAGCTCCTACAATGAGCAGTTCTTC. Translated: CASAHIAESSYNEQFF. The V and J genes are TRBV2 and TRBJ2-1; D may be TRBD2 (6 bases). V dropped 8 bases and J dropped 0 bases, with 17 bases sitting between them. The CDR3 runs 16 residues. Germline values: CDR1 SNHLY, CDR2 FYNNEI.

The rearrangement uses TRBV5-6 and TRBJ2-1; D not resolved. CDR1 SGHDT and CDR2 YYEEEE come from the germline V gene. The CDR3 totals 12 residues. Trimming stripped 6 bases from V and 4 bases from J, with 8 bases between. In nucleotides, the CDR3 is TGTGCCAGCATAGGAGTTTACAATGAGCAGTTCTTC. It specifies CASIGVYNEQFF.